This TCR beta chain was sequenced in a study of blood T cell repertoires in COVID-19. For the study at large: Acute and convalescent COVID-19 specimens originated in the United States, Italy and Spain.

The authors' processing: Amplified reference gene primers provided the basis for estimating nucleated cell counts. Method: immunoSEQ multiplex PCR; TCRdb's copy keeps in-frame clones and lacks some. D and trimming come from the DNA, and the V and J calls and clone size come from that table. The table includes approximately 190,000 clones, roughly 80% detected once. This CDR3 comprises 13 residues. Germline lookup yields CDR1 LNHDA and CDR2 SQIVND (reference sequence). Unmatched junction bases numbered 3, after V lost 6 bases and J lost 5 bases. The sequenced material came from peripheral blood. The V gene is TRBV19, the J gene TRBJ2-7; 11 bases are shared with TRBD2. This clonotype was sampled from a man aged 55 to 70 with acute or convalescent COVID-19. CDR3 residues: CASSLAGGHEQYF. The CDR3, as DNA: TGTGCCAGTAGCCTAGCGGGAGGCCACGAGCAGTACTTC.